This T cell receptor beta chain was identified in a study of T cell responses to AZD1222 COVID-19 vaccine. From germline, CDR1 is SGHNT and CDR2 YYREEE (reference sequence). The CDR3 totals 17 residues. V was clipped by 7 bases and J by 0 bases, with 17 bases between them. Of note for this clone: Its target is unknown.

The assay was immunoSEQ multiplex PCR, and TCRdb's table has in-frame clones only and misses some. The table records 200,000 or so clones, approximately 93% of them present only once. Study-level points and caveats: The study identified only six AZD1222 recipients as seropositive at baseline.

The sequence was obtained from an adult who received the AZD1222 COVID-19 vaccine. The rearrangement uses TRBV5-4 and TRBJ2-6; D unresolved. The source material was peripheral blood, sampled 28 days after the second AZD1222 dose. CDR3 amino acids: CASSLSGIYSGANVLTF. CDR3 nucleotide sequence: TGTGCCAGCTCCCTCTCTGGCATATACTCTGGGGCCAACGTCCTGACTTTC.